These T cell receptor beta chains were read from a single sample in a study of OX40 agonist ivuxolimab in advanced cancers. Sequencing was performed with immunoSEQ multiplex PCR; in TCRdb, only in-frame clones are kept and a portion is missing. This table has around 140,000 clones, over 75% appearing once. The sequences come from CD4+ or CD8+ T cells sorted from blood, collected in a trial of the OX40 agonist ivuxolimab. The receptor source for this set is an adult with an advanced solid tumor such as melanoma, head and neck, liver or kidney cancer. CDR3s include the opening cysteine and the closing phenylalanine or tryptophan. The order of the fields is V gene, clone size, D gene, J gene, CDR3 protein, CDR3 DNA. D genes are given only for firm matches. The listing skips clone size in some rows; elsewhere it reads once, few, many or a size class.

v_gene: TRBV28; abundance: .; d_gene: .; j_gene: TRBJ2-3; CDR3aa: CASSLRARRDTQYF; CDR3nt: TGTGCCAGCAGTTTAAGGGCTAGAAGGGATACGCAGTATTTT
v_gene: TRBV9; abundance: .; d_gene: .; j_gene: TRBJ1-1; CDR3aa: CASSVGAATEAFF; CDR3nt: TGTGCCAGCAGCGTAGGGGCAGCCACTGAAGCTTTCTTT
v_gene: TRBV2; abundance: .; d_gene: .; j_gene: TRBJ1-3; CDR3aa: CATKESQGAGNTIYF; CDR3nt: TGTGCCACAAAAGAGTCGCAGGGAGCTGGAAACACCATATATTTT
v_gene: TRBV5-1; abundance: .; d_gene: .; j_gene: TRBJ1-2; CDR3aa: CASSPDRDRQGYGYTF; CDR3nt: TGCGCCAGCAGCCCTGACAGAGACAGGCAAGGATATGGCTACACCTTC
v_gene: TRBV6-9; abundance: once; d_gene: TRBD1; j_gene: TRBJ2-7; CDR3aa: CASSPKTGRDRVFHEQYF; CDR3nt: TGTGCCAGCTCTCCAAAAACCGGGCGAGACAGGGTATTCCACGAGCAGTACTTC
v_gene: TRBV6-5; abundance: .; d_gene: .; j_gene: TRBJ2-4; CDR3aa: CASSTPQLGDIQYF; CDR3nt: TGTGCCAGCAGTACCCCCCAATTGGGTGACATTCAGTACTTC
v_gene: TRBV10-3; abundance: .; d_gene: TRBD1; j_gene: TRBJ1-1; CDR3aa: CAINFGQGAAEAFF; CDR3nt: TGTGCCATCAATTTTGGGCAGGGGGCCGCTGAAGCTTTCTTT
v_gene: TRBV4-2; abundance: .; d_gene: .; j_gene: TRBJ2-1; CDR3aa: CASSQGDNEQFF; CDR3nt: TGTGCCAGCAGCCAAGGGGATAATGAGCAGTTCTTC
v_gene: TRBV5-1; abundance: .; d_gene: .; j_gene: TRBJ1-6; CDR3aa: CASSGGASSYNSPLHF; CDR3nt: TGCGCCAGCAGTGGAGGAGCGAGCTCCTATAATTCACCCCTCCACTTT
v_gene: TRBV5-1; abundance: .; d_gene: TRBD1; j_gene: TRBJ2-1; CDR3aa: CASRTPGGNNEQFF; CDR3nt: TGCGCCAGCAGAACCCCAGGGGGTAACAATGAGCAGTTCTTC
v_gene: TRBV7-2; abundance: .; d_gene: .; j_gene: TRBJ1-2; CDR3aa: CASSTRVFNYGYTF; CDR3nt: TGTGCCAGCAGCACCAGGGTATTCAACTATGGCTACACCTTC
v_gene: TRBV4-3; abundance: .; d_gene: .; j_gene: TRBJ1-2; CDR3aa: CASSQGQGLNYGYTF; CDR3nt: TGCGCCAGCAGCCAAGGGCAGGGGCTTAACTATGGCTACACCTTC
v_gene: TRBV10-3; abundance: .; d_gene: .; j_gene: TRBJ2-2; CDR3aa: CATLGDYTGELFF; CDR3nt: TGTGCCACCTTGGGGGACTACACCGGGGAGCTGTTTTTT
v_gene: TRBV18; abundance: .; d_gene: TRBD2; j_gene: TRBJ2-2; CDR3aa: CASSPTGTSGKNTGELFF; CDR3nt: TGTGCCAGCTCACCGACCGGGACTAGCGGGAAGAACACCGGGGAGCTGTTTTTT
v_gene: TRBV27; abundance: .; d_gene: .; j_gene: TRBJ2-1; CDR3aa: CASSPPVRGEQFF; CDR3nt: TGTGCCAGCAGTCCCCCGGTGAGGGGTGAGCAGTTCTTC
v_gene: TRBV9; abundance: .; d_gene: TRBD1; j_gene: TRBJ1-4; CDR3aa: CASSGPRDRGRRNEKLFF; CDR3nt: TGTGCCAGCAGCGGGCCCCGGGACAGGGGCCGCCGTAATGAAAAACTGTTTTTT
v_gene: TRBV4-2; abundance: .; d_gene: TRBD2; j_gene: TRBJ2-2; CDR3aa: CASSPLGAGGPTGELFF; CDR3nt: TGTGCCAGCAGCCCCCTGGGAGCGGGAGGGCCGACCGGGGAGCTGTTTTTT
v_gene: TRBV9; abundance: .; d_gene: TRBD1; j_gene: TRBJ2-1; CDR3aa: CASSVGLGTGDEQFF; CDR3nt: TGTGCCAGCAGCGTAGGTTTAGGGACAGGGGATGAGCAGTTCTTC
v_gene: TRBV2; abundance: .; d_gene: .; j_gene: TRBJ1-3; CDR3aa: CASSEGGISGNTIYF; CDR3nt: TGTGCCAGCAGTGAAGGCGGTATCTCTGGAAACACCATATATTTT
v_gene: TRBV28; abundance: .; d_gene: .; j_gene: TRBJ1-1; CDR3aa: CASSLYRMNTEAFF; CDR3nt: TGTGCCAGCAGTTTATACAGAATGAACACTGAAGCTTTCTTT
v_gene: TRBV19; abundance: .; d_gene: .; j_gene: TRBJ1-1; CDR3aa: CASRDSNTEAFF; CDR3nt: TGTGCCAGTAGGGATTCCAACACTGAAGCTTTCTTT
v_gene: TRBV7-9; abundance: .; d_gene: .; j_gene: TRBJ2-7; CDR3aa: CASSQRGGGTSYEQYF; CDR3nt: TGTGCCAGCAGCCAACGGGGTGGAGGGACCTCCTACGAGCAGTACTTC
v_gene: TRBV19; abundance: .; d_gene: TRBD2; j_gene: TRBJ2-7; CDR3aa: CASSPPGLAGVDEQYF; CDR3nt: TGTGCCAGTAGTCCCCCTGGACTAGCGGGAGTAGATGAGCAGTACTTC
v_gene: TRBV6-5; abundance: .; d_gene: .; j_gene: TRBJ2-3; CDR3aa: CASSYSSTQYF; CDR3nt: TGTGCCAGCAGTTACTCTAGTACGCAGTATTTT
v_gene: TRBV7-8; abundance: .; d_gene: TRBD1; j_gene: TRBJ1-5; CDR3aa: CASSFGDRGLDQPQHF; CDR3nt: TGTGCCAGCAGCTTCGGGGACAGGGGGCTGGATCAGCCCCAGCATTTT
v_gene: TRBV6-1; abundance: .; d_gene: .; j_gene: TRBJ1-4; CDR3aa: CASSANSATNEKLFF; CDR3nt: TGTGCCAGCAGCGCTAACTCAGCAACTAATGAAAAACTGTTTTTT
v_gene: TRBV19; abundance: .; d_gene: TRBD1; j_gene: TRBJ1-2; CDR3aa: CASSIVGTGQGYTF; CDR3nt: TGTGCCAGTAGTATAGTGGGGACAGGGCAAGGCTACACCTTC
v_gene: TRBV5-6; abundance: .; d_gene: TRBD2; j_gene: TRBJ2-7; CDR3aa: CASSLGLAGGSYEQYF; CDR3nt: TGTGCCAGCAGCTTGGGGCTCGCGGGAGGCTCCTACGAGCAGTACTTC
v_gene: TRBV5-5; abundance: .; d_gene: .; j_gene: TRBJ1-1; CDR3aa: CASSPPRDLLNTEAFF; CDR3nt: TGTGCCAGCAGCCCACCCCGGGACCTATTGAACACTGAAGCTTTCTTT
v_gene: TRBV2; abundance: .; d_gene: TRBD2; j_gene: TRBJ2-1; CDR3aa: CASITSGTYNEQFF; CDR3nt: TGTGCCAGCATCACTAGCGGTACCTACAATGAGCAGTTCTTC
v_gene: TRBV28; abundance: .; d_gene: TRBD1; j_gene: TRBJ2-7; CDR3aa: CASSSGQGWYEQYF; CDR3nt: TGTGCCAGCAGTTCGGGACAGGGGTGGTACGAGCAGTACTTC
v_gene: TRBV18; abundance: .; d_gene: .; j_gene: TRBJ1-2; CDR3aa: CASSPDSGYGYTF; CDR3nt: TGTGCCAGCTCACCGGACAGCGGCTATGGCTACACCTTC
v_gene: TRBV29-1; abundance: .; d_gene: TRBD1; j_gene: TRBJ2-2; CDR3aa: CSVGDRGKNGELFF; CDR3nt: TGCAGCGTTGGGGACAGGGGGAAGAACGGGGAGCTGTTTTTT
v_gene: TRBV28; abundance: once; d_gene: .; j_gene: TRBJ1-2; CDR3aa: CASSSHYGYTF; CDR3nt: TGTGCCAGCAGTTCACACTATGGCTACACCTTC
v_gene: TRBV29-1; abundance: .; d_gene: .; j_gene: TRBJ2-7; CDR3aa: CSVTSGGGEQYF; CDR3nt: TGCAGCGTTACCTCAGGGGGAGGCGAGCAGTACTTC
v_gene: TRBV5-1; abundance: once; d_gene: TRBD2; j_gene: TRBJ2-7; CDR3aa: CASSLGRLADPYEQYF; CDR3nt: TGCGCCAGCAGCTTGGGGCGACTAGCGGATCCCTACGAGCAGTACTTC
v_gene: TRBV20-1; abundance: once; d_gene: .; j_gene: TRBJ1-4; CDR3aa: CSARVAALEFF; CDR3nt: TGCAGTGCTAGAGTGGCGGCTCTTGAGTTTTTT
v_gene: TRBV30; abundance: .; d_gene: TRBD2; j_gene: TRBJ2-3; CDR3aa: CAWSRGRVADTQYF; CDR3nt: TGTGCCTGGAGTCGCGGGAGGGTGGCAGATACGCAGTATTTT
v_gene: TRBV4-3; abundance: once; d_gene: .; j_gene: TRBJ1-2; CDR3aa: CASSQEAGYDGYGYTF; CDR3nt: TGCGCCAGCAGCCAAGAGGCCGGATATGACGGATATGGCTACACCTTC
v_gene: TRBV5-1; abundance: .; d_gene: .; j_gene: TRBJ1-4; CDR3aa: CASSSGPDEKLFF; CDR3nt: TGCGCCAGCAGCTCCGGGCCTGATGAAAAACTGTTTTTT
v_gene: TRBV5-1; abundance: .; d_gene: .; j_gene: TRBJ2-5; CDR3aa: CASSWGWVVEQETQYF; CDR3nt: TGCGCCAGCAGCTGGGGATGGGTCGTCGAGCAAGAGACCCAGTACTTC